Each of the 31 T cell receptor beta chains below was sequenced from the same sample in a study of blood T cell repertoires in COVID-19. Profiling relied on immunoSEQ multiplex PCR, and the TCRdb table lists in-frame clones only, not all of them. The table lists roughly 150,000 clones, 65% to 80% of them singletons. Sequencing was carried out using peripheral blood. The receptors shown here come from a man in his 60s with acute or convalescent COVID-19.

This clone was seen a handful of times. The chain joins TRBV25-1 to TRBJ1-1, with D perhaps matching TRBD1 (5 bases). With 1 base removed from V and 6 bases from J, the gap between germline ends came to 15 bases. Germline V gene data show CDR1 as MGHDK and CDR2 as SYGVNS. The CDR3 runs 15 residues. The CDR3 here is CASSEWDPPGAEAFF. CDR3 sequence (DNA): TGTGCCAGCAGTGAATGGGACCCTCCGGGGGCTGAAGCTTTCTTT.

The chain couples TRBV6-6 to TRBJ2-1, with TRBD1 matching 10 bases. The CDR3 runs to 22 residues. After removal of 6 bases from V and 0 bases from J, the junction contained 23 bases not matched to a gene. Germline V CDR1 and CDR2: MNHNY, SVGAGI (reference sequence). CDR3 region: CASSSSHRAGTGELSSYNEQFF. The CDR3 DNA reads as TGTGCCAGCAGCTCCTCACACCGCGCCGGGACAGGGGAACTTAGCTCCTACAATGAGCAGTTCTTC.

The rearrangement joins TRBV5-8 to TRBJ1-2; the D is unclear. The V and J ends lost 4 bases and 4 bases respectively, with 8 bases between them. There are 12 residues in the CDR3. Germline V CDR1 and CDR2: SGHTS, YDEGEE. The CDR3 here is CASSDDTYGYTF. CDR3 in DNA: TGTGCCAGCAGCGATGACACCTATGGCTACACCTTC.

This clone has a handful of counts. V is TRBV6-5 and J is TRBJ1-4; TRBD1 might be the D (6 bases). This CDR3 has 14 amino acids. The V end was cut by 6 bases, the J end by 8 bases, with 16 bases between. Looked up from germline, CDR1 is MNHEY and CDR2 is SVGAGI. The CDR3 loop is CASRENDRREKLFF. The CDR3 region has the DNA TGTGCCAGCAGGGAGAACGACAGGAGGGAAAAACTGTTTTTT.

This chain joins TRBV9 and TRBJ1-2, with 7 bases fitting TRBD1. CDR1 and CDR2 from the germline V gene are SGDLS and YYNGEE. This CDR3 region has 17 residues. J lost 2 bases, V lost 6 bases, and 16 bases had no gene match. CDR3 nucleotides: TGTGCCAGCACCTATGAGGTCCGTGCAGGGGGAAACTATGGCTACACCTTC. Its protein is CASTYEVRAGGNYGYTF.

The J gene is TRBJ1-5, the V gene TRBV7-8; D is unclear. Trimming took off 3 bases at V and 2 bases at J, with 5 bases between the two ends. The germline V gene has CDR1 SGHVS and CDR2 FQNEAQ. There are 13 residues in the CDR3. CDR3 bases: TGTGCCAGCAGCTTCCAGGGCAATCAGCCCCAGCATTTT. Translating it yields CASSFQGNQPQHF.

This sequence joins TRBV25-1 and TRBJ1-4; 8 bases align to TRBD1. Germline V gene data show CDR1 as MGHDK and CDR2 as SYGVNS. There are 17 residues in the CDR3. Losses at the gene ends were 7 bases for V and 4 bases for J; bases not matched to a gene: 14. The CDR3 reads CASTEGAGGLYNEKLFF. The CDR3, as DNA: TGTGCCAGCACCGAAGGGGCAGGGGGCTTGTATAATGAAAAACTGTTTTTT.

The CDR3 DNA reads as TGTGCCAGCAGCTTAGGCCAGGGGATCACTGAAGCTTTCTTT. The encoded protein is CASSLGQGITEAFF. This rearrangement joins TRBV13 to TRBJ1-1; a possible D gene is TRBD1 (6 bases). The V end was cut by 0 bases, the J end by 4 bases, with 9 bases between. Per germline, CDR1 PRHDT and CDR2 FYEKMQ (reference sequence). The CDR3 has 14 residues.

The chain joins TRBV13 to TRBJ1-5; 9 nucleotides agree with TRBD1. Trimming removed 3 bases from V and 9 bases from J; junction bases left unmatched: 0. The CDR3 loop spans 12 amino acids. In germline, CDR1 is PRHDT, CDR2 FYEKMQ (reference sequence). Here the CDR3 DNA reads TGTGCCAGCAGCTTGGACAGGGGGCCCCAGCATTTT. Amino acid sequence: CASSLDRGPQHF.

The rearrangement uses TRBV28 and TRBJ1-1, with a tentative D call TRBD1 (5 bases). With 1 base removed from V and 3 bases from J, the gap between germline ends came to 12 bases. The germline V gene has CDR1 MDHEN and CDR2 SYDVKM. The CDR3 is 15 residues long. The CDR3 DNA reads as TGTGCCAGCAGTTTATTCGGGGGATGGGACACTGAAGCTTTCTTT. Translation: CASSLFGGWDTEAFF.

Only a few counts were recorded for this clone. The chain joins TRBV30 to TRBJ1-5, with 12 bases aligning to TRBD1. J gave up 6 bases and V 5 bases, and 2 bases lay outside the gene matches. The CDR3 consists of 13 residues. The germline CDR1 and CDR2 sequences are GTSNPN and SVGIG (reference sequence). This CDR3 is CAWAGQGAQPQHF. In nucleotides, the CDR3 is TGTGCCTGGGCGGGACAGGGGGCTCAGCCCCAGCATTTT.

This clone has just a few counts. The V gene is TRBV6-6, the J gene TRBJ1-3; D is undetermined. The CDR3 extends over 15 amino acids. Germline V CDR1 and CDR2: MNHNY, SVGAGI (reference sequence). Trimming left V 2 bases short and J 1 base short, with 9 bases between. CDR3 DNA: TGTGCCAGCAGTTACCGATCGGGGTCTGGAAACACCATATATTTT. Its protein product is CASSYRSGSGNTIYF.

CDR3 sequence reads: CASSPPGGVGYTF. Here the CDR3 DNA reads TGTGCCAGCTCACCACCGGGGGGGGTCGGCTACACCTTC. This chain joins TRBV18 and TRBJ1-2, with D possibly matching TRBD1 (5 bases). Germline lookup yields CDR1 KGHSH and CDR2 LQKENI. Trimming removed 0 bases from V and 8 bases from J, with 10 bases in between. The CDR3 contains 13 residues.

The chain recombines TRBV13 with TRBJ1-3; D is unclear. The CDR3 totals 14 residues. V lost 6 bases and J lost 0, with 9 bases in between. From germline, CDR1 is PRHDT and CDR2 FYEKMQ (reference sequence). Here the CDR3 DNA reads TGTGCCAGCAGACTGGTAAGCTCTGGAAACACCATATATTTT. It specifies CASRLVSSGNTIYF. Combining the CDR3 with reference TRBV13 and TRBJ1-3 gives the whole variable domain AAGVIQSPRHLIKEKRETATLKCYPIPRHDTVYWYQQGPGQDPQFLISFYEKMQSDKGSIPDRFSAQQFSDYHSELNMSSLELGDSALYFCASRLVSSGNTIYFGEGSWLTVV.

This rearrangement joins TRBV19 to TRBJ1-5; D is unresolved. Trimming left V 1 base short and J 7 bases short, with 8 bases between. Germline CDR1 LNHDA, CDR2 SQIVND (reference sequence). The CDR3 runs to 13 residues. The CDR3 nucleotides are TGTGCCAGTAGTATAGCTCCCCTACAGCCCCAGCATTTT. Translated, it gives CASSIAPLQPQHF. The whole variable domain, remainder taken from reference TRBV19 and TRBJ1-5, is DGGITQSPKYLFRKEGQNVTLSCEQNLNHDAMYWYRQDPGQGLRLIYYSQIVNDFQKGDIAEGYSVSREKKESFPLTVTSAQKNPTAFYLCASSIAPLQPQHFGDGTRLSIL.

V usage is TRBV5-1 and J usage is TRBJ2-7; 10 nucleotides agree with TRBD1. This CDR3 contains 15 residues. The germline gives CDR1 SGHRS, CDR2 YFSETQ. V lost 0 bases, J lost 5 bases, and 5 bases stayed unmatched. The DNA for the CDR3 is TGCGCCAGCAGCTTGGGTGGGACAGGGGTGAACGAGCAGTACTTC. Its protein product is CASSLGGTGVNEQYF.

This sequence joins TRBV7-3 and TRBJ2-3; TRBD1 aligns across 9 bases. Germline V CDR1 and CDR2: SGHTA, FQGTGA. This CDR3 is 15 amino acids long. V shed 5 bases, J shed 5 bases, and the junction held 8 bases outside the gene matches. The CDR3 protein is CASSPGTGRQDTQYF. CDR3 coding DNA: TGTGCCAGCAGCCCCGGGACAGGGCGTCAAGATACGCAGTATTTT.

Written as DNA, the CDR3 is TGTGCCAGCAGAAACAATCCAGGGGATTCACCCCTCCACTTT. This sequence encodes CASRNNPGDSPLHF. The rearrangement joins TRBV5-5 to TRBJ1-6; D is perhaps TRBD1 (6 bases). The CDR3 has 14 residues. The germline V gene encodes CDR1 SGHKS and CDR2 YYEKEE (reference sequence). Trimming stripped 5 bases from V and 8 bases from J, with 14 bases between.

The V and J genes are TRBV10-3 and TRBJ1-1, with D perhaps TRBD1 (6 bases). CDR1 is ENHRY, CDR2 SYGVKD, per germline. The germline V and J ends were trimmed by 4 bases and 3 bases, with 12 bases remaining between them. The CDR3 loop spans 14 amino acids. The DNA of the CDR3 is TGTGCCATCAGTGCTGGGGGCACGTACACTGAAGCTTTCTTT. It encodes CAISAGGTYTEAFF.

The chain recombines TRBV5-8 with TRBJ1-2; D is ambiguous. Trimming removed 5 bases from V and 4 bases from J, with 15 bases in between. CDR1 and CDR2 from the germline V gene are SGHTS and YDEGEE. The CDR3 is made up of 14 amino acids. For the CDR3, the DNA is TGTGCCAGCAGGACCTTTCGCGGCACCTATGGCTACACCTTC. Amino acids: CASRTFRGTYGYTF.

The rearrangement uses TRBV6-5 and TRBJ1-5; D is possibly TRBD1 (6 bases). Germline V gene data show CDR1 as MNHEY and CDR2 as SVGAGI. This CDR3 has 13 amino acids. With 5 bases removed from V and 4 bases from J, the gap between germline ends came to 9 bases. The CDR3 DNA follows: TGTGCCAGCAGTAGGACAGTTAATCAGCCCCAGCATTTT. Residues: CASSRTVNQPQHF.

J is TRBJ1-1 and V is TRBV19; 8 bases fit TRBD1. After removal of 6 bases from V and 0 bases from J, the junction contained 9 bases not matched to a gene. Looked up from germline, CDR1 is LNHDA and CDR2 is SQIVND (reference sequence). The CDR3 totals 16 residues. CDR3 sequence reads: CASSNWGQDLNTEAFF. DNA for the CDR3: TGTGCCAGTAGCAATTGGGGACAGGATTTGAACACTGAAGCTTTCTTT. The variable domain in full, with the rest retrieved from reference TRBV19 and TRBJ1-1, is DGGITQSPKYLFRKEGQNVTLSCEQNLNHDAMYWYRQDPGQGLRLIYYSQIVNDFQKGDIAEGYSVSREKKESFPLTVTSAQKNPTAFYLCASSNWGQDLNTEAFFGQGTRLTVV.

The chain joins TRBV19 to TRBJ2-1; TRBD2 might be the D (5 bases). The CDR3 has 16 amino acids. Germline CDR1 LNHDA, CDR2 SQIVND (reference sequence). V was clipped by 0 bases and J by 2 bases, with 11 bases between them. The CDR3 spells CASSIDRRVPYNEQFF. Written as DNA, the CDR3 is TGTGCCAGTAGTATAGATCGGCGGGTTCCCTACAATGAGCAGTTCTTC.

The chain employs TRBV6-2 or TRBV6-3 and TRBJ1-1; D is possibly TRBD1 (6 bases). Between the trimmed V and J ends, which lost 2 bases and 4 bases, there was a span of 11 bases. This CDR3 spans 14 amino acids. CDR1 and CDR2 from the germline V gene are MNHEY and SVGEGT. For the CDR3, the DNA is TGTGCCAGCAGTTACGCAGGGGTGGGCACTGAAGCTTTCTTT. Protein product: CASSYAGVGTEAFF.

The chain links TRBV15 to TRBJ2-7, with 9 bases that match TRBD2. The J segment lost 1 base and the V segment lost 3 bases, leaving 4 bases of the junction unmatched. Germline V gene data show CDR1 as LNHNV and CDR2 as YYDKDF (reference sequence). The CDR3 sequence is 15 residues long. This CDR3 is CATSRAGGQSYEQYF. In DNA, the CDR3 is TGTGCCACCAGCAGGGCGGGGGGGCAATCCTACGAGCAGTACTTC.

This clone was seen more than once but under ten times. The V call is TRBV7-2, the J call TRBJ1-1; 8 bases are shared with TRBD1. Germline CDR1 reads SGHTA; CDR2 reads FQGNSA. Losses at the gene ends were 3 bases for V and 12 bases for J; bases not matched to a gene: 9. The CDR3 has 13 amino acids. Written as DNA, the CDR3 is TGTGCCAGCAGCTTTGTCGGACAGGGAGGGACTTTCTTT. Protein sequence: CASSFVGQGGTFF.

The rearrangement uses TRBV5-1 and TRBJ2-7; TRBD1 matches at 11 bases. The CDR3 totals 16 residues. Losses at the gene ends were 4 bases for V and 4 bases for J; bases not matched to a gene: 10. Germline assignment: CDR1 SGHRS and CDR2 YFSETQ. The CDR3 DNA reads TGCGCCAGCAGCCCTGGACAGGGGGCGAGGGGATACGAGCAGTACTTC. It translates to CASSPGQGARGYEQYF. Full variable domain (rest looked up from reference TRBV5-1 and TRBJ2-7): KAGVTQTPRYLIKTRGQQVTLSCSPISGHRSVSWYQQTPGQGLQFLFEYFSETQRNKGNFPGRFSGRQFSNSRSEMNVSTLELGDSALYLCASSPGQGARGYEQYFGPGTRLTVT.

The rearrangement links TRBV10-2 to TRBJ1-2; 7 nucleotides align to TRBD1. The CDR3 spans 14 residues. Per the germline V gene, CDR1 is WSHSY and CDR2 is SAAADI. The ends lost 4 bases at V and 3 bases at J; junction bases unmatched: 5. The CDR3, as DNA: TGCGCCAGCAGTGCGGACAGGCTAGACTATGGCTACACCTTC. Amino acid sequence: CASSADRLDYGYTF.

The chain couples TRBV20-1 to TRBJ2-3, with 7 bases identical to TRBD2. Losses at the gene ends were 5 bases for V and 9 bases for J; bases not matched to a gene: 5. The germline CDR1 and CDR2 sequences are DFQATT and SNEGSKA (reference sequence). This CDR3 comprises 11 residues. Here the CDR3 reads CSAFLGGTQYF. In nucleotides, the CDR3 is TGCAGTGCTTTCCTCGGGGGGACGCAGTATTTT.

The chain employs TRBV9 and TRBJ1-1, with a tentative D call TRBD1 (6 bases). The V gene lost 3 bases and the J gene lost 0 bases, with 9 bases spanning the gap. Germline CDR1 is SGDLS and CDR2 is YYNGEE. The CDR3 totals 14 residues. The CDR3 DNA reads TGTGCCAGCAGCGGAGGGGGATTGAACACTGAAGCTTTCTTT. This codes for CASSGGGLNTEAFF.

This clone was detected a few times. This chain's CDR3 is CASSNGQGSYEQYF. Here the CDR3 DNA reads TGCGCCAGCAGCAACGGACAGGGGTCCTACGAGCAGTACTTC. The chain links TRBV5-1 to TRBJ2-7; 9 bases align to TRBD1. CDR3 length equals 14 residues. V lost 4 bases and J lost 1; bases outside the gene matches: 3. Germline-derived CDR1 and CDR2 are SGHRS and YFSETQ.